The entry below gives a single T cell receptor beta chain sequence along with its context. What it recognizes is unknown. This entry comes from a study of human T cells and chemical hapten exposure. Study as a whole: DPC at 2% was the sensitizing agent, placed on around 2 cm by around 2 cm of upper inner arm skin. Overall study results and limits: Significantly more large CDR3 similarity clusters arose among expanded TCRs than among controls.

CDR1 and CDR2 from the germline V gene are SEHNR and FQNEAQ (reference sequence). V was trimmed by 5 bases and J by 7 bases, leaving 12 bases between them. The CDR3 spans 12 residues. Time point indicated: patch test 2, 6 weeks after DPC sensitization. The treatment was: therapeutic diphenylcyclopropenone sensitization with weekly scalp DPC. A single record per CDR3 protein comes from TCRdb applying MiXCR to the RACE reads. The data contain 330,000 or so distinct CDR3 sequences, under 6.5% of them singletons. The TCR was taken from a woman between 18 and 29 years old with alopecia areata. Some clones in this sample may be carry-over from other donors' samples. Sequenced material: whole blood, taken in connection with sensitization to the hapten diphenylcyclopropenone (DPC). The V gene is TRBV7-9, the J gene TRBJ2-7, with unresolved D. The CDR3 DNA reads TGTGCCAGCAGCGTCTCGCCGGAGGAGCAGTACTTC. This codes for CASSVSPEEQYF.